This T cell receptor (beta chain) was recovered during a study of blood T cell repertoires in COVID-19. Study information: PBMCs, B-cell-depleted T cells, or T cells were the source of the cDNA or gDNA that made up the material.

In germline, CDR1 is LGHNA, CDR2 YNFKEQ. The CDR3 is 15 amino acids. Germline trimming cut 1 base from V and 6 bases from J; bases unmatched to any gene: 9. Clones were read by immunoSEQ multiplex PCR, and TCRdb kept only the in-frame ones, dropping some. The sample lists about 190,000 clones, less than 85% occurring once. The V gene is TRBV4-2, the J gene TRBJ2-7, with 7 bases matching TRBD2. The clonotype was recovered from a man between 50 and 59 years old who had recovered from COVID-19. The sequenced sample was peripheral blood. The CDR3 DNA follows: TGTGCCAGCAGCCAAGCTTGGACTAGGGAAGGCGAGCAGTACTTC. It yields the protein CASSQAWTREGEQYF.